The 16 T cell receptor beta chains below all came from one sample that was sequenced in a study of monozygotic twins with inflammatory bowel disease. TCRdb reprocessed the 5' RACE reads and stores each CDR3 protein as one record, lacking DNA. With about 440,000 distinct CDR3 sequences in the sample, the ten largest clones hold roughly 2.2%. Sample: blood. The source is a human donor with ulcerative colitis or Crohn's disease, or a healthy co-twin of an affected twin (not recorded which).

The rearrangement links TRBV27 to TRBJ2-4; as DNA is missing, the TRBD1 call by TCRdb cannot be tested. The CDR3 totals 19 residues. Germline values: CDR1 MNHEY, CDR2 SMNVEV (reference sequence). CDR3 protein: CASSLSGSKSKGGKNIQYF.

V gene TRBV7-3 combines with J gene TRBJ2-3; the D call of TRBD1 rests on TCRdb alone, since no DNA is present to check it. This CDR3 has 15 residues. Germline V CDR1 and CDR2: SGHTA, FQGTGA. CDR3: CASRRQGSSTDTQYF.

This chain links TRBV18 with TRBJ1-4. Germline V gene sequence: CDR1 KGHSH, CDR2 LQKENI. The CDR3 is 14 residues long. The CDR3 is CASSPQATNEKLFF.

CDR3 amino acids: CASSSDRITGELFF. The chain links TRBV7-9 to TRBJ2-2; TCRdb's D gene call, TRBD1, goes unchecked for lack of DNA. CDR1 and CDR2 (germline): SEHNR, FQNEAQ (reference sequence). CDR3 length equals 14 residues.

The chain combines TRBV3-1 with TRBJ2-5. CDR3 length equals 17 residues. CDR1 LGHDT and CDR2 YNNKEL come from the germline V gene (reference sequence). The CDR3: CASSQGLGGPVAETQYF.

The chain recombines TRBV5-1 with TRBJ2-7; as DNA is missing, the TRBD1 call by TCRdb cannot be tested. This CDR3 region has 11 residues. Germline loops: CDR1 SGHRS, CDR2 YFSETQ. The CDR3 region is CASKQGHEQYF.

The V gene is TRBV27, the J gene TRBJ2-7; the TRBD2 assignment by TCRdb is unverifiable without DNA. Germline V CDR1 and CDR2: MNHEY, SMNVEV (reference sequence). CDR3 length: 16 residues. This CDR3 is CASSLLGGRRGYEQYF.

This sequence joins TRBV19 and TRBJ2-7; TCRdb calls TRBD2, which cannot be checked without DNA. The CDR3 totals 14 residues. Germline-derived CDR1 and CDR2 are LNHDA and SQIVND (reference sequence). This CDR3 is CASSISRAVYEQYF.

The chain uses TRBV4-1 and TRBJ2-5; with no DNA, the TCRdb D assignment of TRBD1 cannot be verified. This CDR3 spans 15 amino acids. Germline V lookup: CDR1 MGHRA, CDR2 YSYEKL. CDR3 sequence: CASSRRTGSEETQYF.

The chain has TRBV6-1 and TRBJ2-3; the D call from TCRdb, TRBD2, cannot be confirmed without DNA. CDR3 length equals 17 residues. Germline CDR1 and CDR2: MNHNS and SASEGT. CDR3 sequence: CASRSSGSGATGGTQYF.

The V call is TRBV7-2, the J call TRBJ2-3; TCRdb designates TRBD2, a call that cannot be tested without DNA. The CDR3 is made up of 13 amino acids. The germline V gene encodes CDR1 SGHTA and CDR2 FQGNSA. CDR3 sequence: CASSSGTTGTQYF.

The chain links TRBV11-2 to TRBJ1-1; absent DNA, TCRdb's TRBD1 call cannot be checked. Germline CDR1 is SGHAT and CDR2 is FQNNGV. The CDR3 loop spans 16 amino acids. Here the CDR3 reads CASSLDWAGMNTEAFF.

This chain uses TRBV9 with TRBJ1-5; TCRdb returns TRBD1, unconfirmable since there is no DNA. Germline V gene sequence: CDR1 SGDLS, CDR2 YYNGEE. The CDR3 length is 15 residues. CDR3 amino acids: CASSVGAGLGQPQHF.

The rearrangement links TRBV12-3 or TRBV12-4 to TRBJ1-5; TCRdb indicates TRBD1, and absent DNA this call remains unverified. The CDR3 runs to 15 residues. CDR3 loop: CASSARGRGILAQHF.

This chain joins TRBV14 and TRBJ2-2; TCRdb outputs TRBD2, but without DNA this stays unchecked. Germline V CDR1 and CDR2: SGHDN, FVKESK. This CDR3 is 17 amino acids long. CDR3 loop: CASSQPWGVPHTGELFF.

J is TRBJ1-2 and V is TRBV28. Per the germline V gene, CDR1 is MDHEN and CDR2 is SYDVKM. The length of the CDR3 is 13 residues. The CDR3 spells CASSLFSSYGYTF.